The 11 T cell receptor beta chains below all came from one sample that was sequenced in a study of T-cell reconstitution after alpha-beta-depleted transplantation in children. TCRbeta library preparation incorporated unique molecular identifiers. TCRdb recomputed calls from the PCR reads with MiXCR, one row per CDR3 protein. The repertoire holds 530,000 or so distinct CDR3 sequences, with 27% as singletons. Source: PBMCs, taken before TCRalphabeta/CD19-depleted stem cell transplant. The receptors derive from a boy under two years old with Wiskott-Aldrich syndrome, due to receive a stem cell transplant.

This clonotype was found a few times. The V and J genes are TRBV24-1 and TRBJ2-1; TRBD2 matches at 14 bases. The CDR3 is made up of 20 amino acids. CDR1 is KGHDR, CDR2 SFDVKD, per germline. The V gene end was trimmed by 8 bases and the J gene end by 5 bases; junction bases not matched to a gene: 19. The DNA of the CDR3 is TGTGCCACCAACCGACTAGCGGGAGGGCGAGAATTACGGGGTAACAATGAGCAGTTCTTC. This encodes CATNRLAGGRELRGNNEQFF.

This clonotype was seen at least ten times. The rearrangement links TRBV6-7 to TRBJ2-1; 8 bases align to TRBD1. TRBV6-7 is designated an ORF whose function remains uncertain. J gave up 6 bases and V 2 bases, and 3 bases lay outside the gene matches. The CDR3 consists of 14 residues. CDR3 sequence reads: CASSYPGQGNEQFF. Written as DNA, the CDR3 is TGTGCCAGCAGTTACCCCGGACAGGGCAATGAGCAGTTCTTC.

This clonotype appeared a single time. V is TRBV20-1 and J is TRBJ2-5; 9 bases fit TRBD2. The germline CDR1 and CDR2 sequences are DFQATT and SNEGSKA (reference sequence). This CDR3 is 13 amino acids long. V gave up 5 bases and J gave up 5 bases; unmatched junction bases: 6. In nucleotides, the CDR3 is TGCAGTGCTGGAGGGGGACTAGCCGAGACCCAGTACTTC. This sequence encodes CSAGGGLAETQYF.

This clonotype was seen a handful of times. The chain employs TRBV27 and TRBJ2-7; the match to TRBD1 covers 7 bases. The CDR3 contains 13 residues. V lost 6 bases, J lost 1 base, and 3 bases stayed unmatched. Germline CDR1 reads MNHEY; CDR2 reads SMNVEV (reference sequence). CDR3 in DNA: TGTGCCAGCAGGAACAGGGGATCCTACGAGCAGTACTTC. Protein sequence: CASRNRGSYEQYF.

This chain joins TRBV20-1 and TRBJ2-7; D is undetermined. From germline, CDR1 is DFQATT and CDR2 SNEGSKA (reference sequence). Trimming left V 3 bases short and J 1 base short, with 16 bases between. The CDR3 is made up of 15 amino acids. The CDR3 loop reads CSASQDPLTSYEQYF. The CDR3 bases are TGCAGTGCTAGCCAAGACCCACTGACATCCTACGAGCAGTACTTC.

This clonotype was observed a few times. The chain couples TRBV24-1 to TRBJ2-3; no clear D. V shed 5 bases and J shed 1 base, with 6 bases lying between them. This CDR3 spans 13 amino acids. The germline V gene has CDR1 KGHDR and CDR2 SFDVKD. In DNA form, the CDR3 reads TGTGCCACCAGTGTGGTGGGCACAGATACGCAGTATTTT. This gives the protein CATSVVGTDTQYF.

V and J are TRBV28 and TRBJ2-1; 8 bases are shared with TRBD1. This CDR3 is 17 amino acids long. The trim removed 6 bases at V and 4 bases at J, leaving 14 bases unmatched. The germline CDR1 and CDR2 sequences are MDHEN and SYDVKM. DNA for the CDR3: TGTGCCAGCAGCGGACAGGGCCTCAGAGGTCAATACAATGAGCAGTTCTTC. It codes for CASSGQGLRGQYNEQFF.

The chain links TRBV20-1 to TRBJ2-5; no firm D call. V was clipped by 1 base and J by 1 base, with 13 bases between them. This CDR3 has 15 residues. Germline loops: CDR1 DFQATT, CDR2 SNEGSKA (reference sequence). The CDR3 nucleotides read TGCAGTGCTAGAGTGATACTACTCCTCCAAGAGACCCAGTACTTC. It encodes CSARVILLLQETQYF.

On this clonotype: This is likely a read error, given that the CDR3 carries no conserved phenylalanine or tryptophan at its end. This chain connects TRBV5-1 to TRBJ2-1, with D possibly being TRBD1 (5 bases). Germline assignment: CDR1 SGHRS and CDR2 YFSETQ. The V end lost 7 bases, the J end lost 8 bases, and 13 bases lay between the germline ends. This CDR3 is 12 amino acids long. CDR3 in DNA: TGCGCCAGCGGGCAGGGTGCCGATGAGCAGTTCTCC. Translation gives CASGQGADEQFS.

This clonotype was picked up a small number of times. The chain uses TRBV12-3 or TRBV12-4 and TRBJ2-7, with D hard to call. V was trimmed by 0 bases and J by 5 bases, leaving 11 bases between them. The length of the CDR3 is 14 residues. The CDR3 region has the DNA TGTGCCAGCAGTTTAGCGGCAGGCTTCCACGAGCAGTACTTC. As protein: CASSLAAGFHEQYF.

This clonotype has just a few counts. V gene TRBV5-1 combines with J gene TRBJ2-5; 7 nucleotides match TRBD2. The CDR3 length is 15 residues. Looked up from germline, CDR1 is SGHRS and CDR2 is YFSETQ. Unmatched junction bases numbered 8, after V lost 4 bases and J lost 2 bases. The CDR3 sequence is CASSPSVGGQETQYF. The CDR3 DNA reads TGCGCCAGCAGCCCATCCGTCGGGGGGCAAGAGACCCAGTACTTC.